This T cell receptor beta chain was found in a study of technical replicates of blood from several donors. Libraries were prepared by immunoSEQ multiplex PCR; TCRdb keeps only in-frame clonotypes and omits some of them. The repertoire holds fewer than 90,000 clones, about 89% seen once, with roughly 0.38% in the top ten. V shed 3 bases and J shed 4 bases, with 16 bases lying between them. The CDR3 spans 16 residues. Germline lookup yields CDR1 KGHSH and CDR2 LQKENI. This chain uses TRBV18 with TRBJ1-3, with TRBD1 as a possible D gene (6 bases). Sequencing used T cells isolated from PBMCs. This sequence was found in a human donor in good health. Written as DNA, the CDR3 is TGTGCCAGCTCACCCGAACAGGGAGCCTACGGAAACACCATATATTTT. It specifies CASSPEQGAYGNTIYF.